The T cell receptor beta chain described here comes from a study of T cell responses to AZD1222 COVID-19 vaccine. For the study at large: Timing groups of about 4 and about 12 weeks for second doses were pooled.

The sample holds one count of this clone. The antigen is undetermined. Study-wide findings and caveats: Regions 160-218 and 743-854 held dominance among vaccine-associated CD4 TCRs, which spanned spike.

V was trimmed by 4 bases and J by 12 bases, leaving 16 bases between them. From germline, CDR1 is SGHTA and CDR2 FQGNSA. The CDR3 spans 13 residues. Sequenced by immunoSEQ multiplex PCR; TCRdb stores in-frame clones only, minus some. The sample holds some 100,000 clones, around 87% seen once. The J gene is TRBJ2-1, the V gene TRBV7-2; D is possibly TRBD2 (7 bases). This TCR derives from an adult in good health. The specimen comprised peripheral blood, sampled on day 0 of AZD1222 vaccination. CDR3 loop: CASSSEGGRRQFF. The CDR3 bases are TGTGCCAGCAGCTCGGAGGGGGGGCGGAGGCAGTTCTTC.